A selection of T cell receptor beta chains follows, all from one sample in a study of CD8+ T cells in alopecia areata. TCRdb's copy holds only in-frame clones and misses some; the assay was immunoSEQ multiplex PCR. Counted here are 90,000 or so clones, 40% to 50% occurring once; the ten biggest clones make up 18%. Sequenced here: CD8+ T cells sorted from blood, sampled at week 24, from a patient treated with tofacitinib. These receptors originate from a human donor with alopecia areata. The CDR3 runs from the conserved cysteine through the conserved F or W. Fields, in order: D gene, clone size, J gene, V gene, CDR3 DNA, CDR3 protein. D genes are given only for firm matches. The size of a clone is reported for some rows only, either as once, few or many, or as a class for expanded clones.

NA medium-sized TRBJ2-3 TRBV29-1 TGCAGCGTGGTAATAGATACGCAGTATTTT CSVVIDTQYF
NA NA TRBJ2-2 TRBV5-1 TGCGCCAGCAGCGCGGGACATCCGAACACCGGGGAGCTGTTTTTT CASSAGHPNTGELFF
NA few TRBJ2-5 TRBV14 TGTGCCAGCAGCAGCACACAACAAAGCCCGGACCTGGGGACCCAGTACTTC CASSSTQQSPDLGTQYF
NA NA TRBJ2-5 TRBV13 TGTGCCAGCAGCTCCATCGGGACAGCGGGAGAGACCCAGTACTTC CASSSIGTAGETQYF
NA NA TRBJ1-2 TRBV29-1 TGCAGCGTTGTAGTTCCGGGCTATGGCTACACCTTC CSVVVPGYGYTF
NA few TRBJ2-7 TRBV6-6 TGTGCCAGCACCAACGCGCGCACAAGCTCCTACGAGCAGTACTTC CASTNARTSSYEQYF
TRBD1 NA TRBJ1-2 TRBV27 TGTGCCAGCAGTCCAAAGACAGGGAGTGTGGATGGCTACACCTTC CASSPKTGSVDGYTF
TRBD2 few TRBJ2-7 TRBV11-1 TGTGCCAGCAGCTTACTCGCGGGAGGAATCTACGAGCAGTACTTC CASSLLAGGIYEQYF
NA NA TRBJ2-5 TRBV4-1 TGCGCCAGCAGCCAAGATATGGGGGTATGGGAAGAGACCCAGTACTTC CASSQDMGVWEETQYF
NA few TRBJ1-1 TRBV29-1 TGCAGCGTACGGGACACTGAAGCTTTCTTT CSVRDTEAFF
TRBD1 NA TRBJ1-1 TRBV29-1 TGCAGCGTCGGACAGGGGGCTTTCGACACTGAAGCTTTCTTT CSVGQGAFDTEAFF
NA few TRBJ2-3 TRBV7-9 TGTGCCAGCAGCCTGTGGTCCACAGATACGCAGTATTTT CASSLWSTDTQYF
TRBD2 NA TRBJ2-3 TRBV29-1 TGCAGCATAGGGGCGGGAGGGACGCAGTATTTT CSIGAGGTQYF
NA NA TRBJ1-1 TRBV4-1 TGCGCCAGCAGCCTTAATTATGGGGTGGAAGCTTTCTTT CASSLNYGVEAFF
NA NA TRBJ2-5 TRBV15 TGTGCCACCAGCAGTTCCCGGGGGTTGCTTGAGACCCAGTACTTC CATSSSRGLLETQYF
TRBD2 few TRBJ2-2 TRBV19 TGTGCCAGTAGTAAAACTATGGAGAGGGGACTAGCGGGAGGGCCCAGCACCGGGGAGCTGTTTTTT CASSKTMERGLAGGPSTGELFF
TRBD2 NA TRBJ2-5 TRBV25-1 TGTGCCAGCAGTGAATTTTTAGCGGGATACCAAGAGACCCAGTACTTC CASSEFLAGYQETQYF
TRBD2 NA TRBJ2-7 TRBV27 TGTGCCAGCAGTTTAACTAGCGGGTACGAGCAGTACTTC CASSLTSGYEQYF
TRBD2 NA TRBJ2-1 TRBV30 TGTGCCTGGAGGCCCAAAAGCGGGAGGACTAATGAGCAGTTCTTC CAWRPKSGRTNEQFF
TRBD2 NA TRBJ2-2 TRBV13 TGTGCCAGCAGCGAGCGGGCGAGCGGGAAGCTGTTTTTT CASSERASGKLFF
NA NA TRBJ2-7 TRBV27 TGTGCCAGCAGTCTCCGACAGGCCGCCTACGAGCAGTACTTC CASSLRQAAYEQYF
NA NA TRBJ2-7 TRBV5-1 TGCGCCAGCAGCTCAGACCGGGACTTCATCTACGAGCAGTACTTC CASSSDRDFIYEQYF
TRBD1 few TRBJ2-7 TRBV4-1 TGCGCCAGCAGCCCCGGGACAGGGATGTCCTACGAGCAGTACTTC CASSPGTGMSYEQYF
NA NA TRBJ1-1 TRBV5-8 TGTGCCAGCAGCTTCCGCGGGACTGAAGCTTTCTTT CASSFRGTEAFF
TRBD2 NA TRBJ2-3 TRBV27 TGTGCCAGCAGTTTAAGGTTAGCGGGAGGCCTCACAGATACGCAGTATTTT CASSLRLAGGLTDTQYF
NA NA TRBJ1-2 TRBV9 TGTGCCAGCAGCGTAGTGTCCGGGTCGGGAGGCTACACCTTC CASSVVSGSGGYTF
NA NA TRBJ2-7 TRBV27 TGTGCCAGCAGTTTATCGAAGCCCTTAAGTTCCTACGAGCAGTACTTC CASSLSKPLSSYEQYF
NA NA TRBJ1-1 TRBV30 TGTGCCTGGAGTGTTACAGTGAACACTGAAGCTTTCTTT CAWSVTVNTEAFF
NA few TRBJ2-7 TRBV6-5 TGTGCCAGCAGGGGGACCGGCAACGAGCAGTACTTC CASRGTGNEQYF
NA NA TRBJ2-7 TRBV27 TGTGCCAGCAGTTTAGAGGGGACGGGTAGAGCCTACGAGCAGTACTTC CASSLEGTGRAYEQYF
NA NA TRBJ1-2 TRBV29-1 TGCAGCGTTGAAGGGGACGAAACCTATGGCTACACCTTC CSVEGDETYGYTF
NA few TRBJ2-2 TRBV14 TGTGCCAGCAGCCAAGAATCACGTACCGGGGAGCTGTTTTTT CASSQESRTGELFF
NA NA TRBJ2-7 TRBV29-1 TGCAGCGTCGGCGGCTGGGCGGCTATTGAGTACGAGCAGTACTTC CSVGGWAAIEYEQYF
NA once TRBJ2-1 TRBV9 TGTGCCAGCAGCGTAGTGACTTCCAATGAGCAGTTCTTC CASSVVTSNEQFF
TRBD2 NA TRBJ2-3 TRBV7-9 TGTGCCAGCAGCCCCAGAGGGCCTAGCGGGAGGGAAGGAGATACGCAGTATTTT CASSPRGPSGREGDTQYF
TRBD2 few TRBJ2-3 TRBV29-1 TGCAGCGTCCCGGGAGGCGGGAGGCCGCCAGATACGCAGTATTTT CSVPGGGRPPDTQYF
NA NA TRBJ2-1 TRBV14 TGTGCCAGCAGCCAAGGAGGAGCCAGGAGGGCCGCCTCCTACAATGAGCAGTTCTTC CASSQGGARRAASYNEQFF
TRBD2 NA TRBJ2-1 TRBV7-8 TGTGCCAGCAGCCCGGGGGGAGGGGAGCAGTTCTTC CASSPGGGEQFF
NA NA TRBJ2-7 TRBV27 TGTGCCAGCAGTGCCCGACAGTTCTACGAGCAGTACTTC CASSARQFYEQYF
NA NA TRBJ2-6 TRBV19 TGTGCCAGTACCGCCATGGGGGGCGCCGGGGCCAACGTCCTGACTTTC CASTAMGGAGANVLTF
NA NA TRBJ2-3 TRBV7-8 TGTGCCAGCAGCTTAGCGGCCCGAGTCACAGATACGCAGTATTTT CASSLAARVTDTQYF
NA NA TRBJ2-7 TRBV11-2 TGTGCCAGCAGCTTAGGGCAGGGACACTACGAGCAGTACTTC CASSLGQGHYEQYF